Listed below are T cell receptor beta chains from one sample, sequenced in a study of shared clonotypes between healthy human individuals. Data came from immunoSEQ multiplex PCR; TCRdb stores just in-frame clones and leaves some out. The sample has about 1,900,000 clones; around 96% are singletons. What was sequenced was naive CD8+ T cells sorted from blood. The receptors come from a man between 18 and 29 years old in good health. Each CDR3 is given with its conserved first and last residue. D genes are given only for firm matches. Clone size, where shown, is once, few, many, or a class for clones that have expanded.

size	J	V	D	CDR3	DNA
once	TRBJ2-1	TRBV13	TRBD2	CASSLRAGALYNEQFF	TGTGCCAGCAGCTTACGAGCGGGAGCCCTCTACAATGAGCAGTTCTTC
.	TRBJ1-5	TRBV5-1	.	CASSLRSGTQPQHF	TGCGCCAGCAGCTTGCGATCGGGGACCCAGCCCCAGCATTTT
.	TRBJ1-1	TRBV29-1	.	CSALGEMNTEAFF	TGCAGCGCGTTAGGGGAAATGAACACTGAAGCTTTCTTT
.	TRBJ2-7	TRBV5-6	.	CASSSRSSYEQYF	TGTGCCAGCAGCTCCCGCAGCTCCTACGAGCAGTACTTC
.	TRBJ2-7	TRBV10-2	TRBD1	CASTNDRAYEQYF	TGCGCCAGCACTAACGACAGGGCCTACGAGCAGTACTTC
.	TRBJ1-1	TRBV5-6	TRBD1	CASRPGQVNTEAFF	TGTGCCAGCAGACCCGGACAGGTGAACACTGAAGCTTTCTTT
.	TRBJ2-7	TRBV19	.	CASSVGTSVLYEQYF	TGTGCCAGTAGTGTCGGGACCTCAGTTCTTTACGAGCAGTACTTC
.	TRBJ2-7	TRBV5-1	.	CASSFSGRANEQYF	TGCGCCAGCAGCTTCTCGGGCAGGGCCAACGAGCAGTACTTC
.	TRBJ2-2	TRBV25-1	.	CASSDRAADAGELFF	TGTGCCAGCAGTGATAGGGCAGCGGACGCCGGGGAGCTGTTTTTT
once	TRBJ2-3	TRBV7-6	.	CASSSQPTSTDTQYF	TGTGCCAGCAGCTCCCAACCGACTAGCACAGATACGCAGTATTTT
.	TRBJ2-1	TRBV27	TRBD2	CASRSGGVNEQFF	TGTGCCAGCAGGTCCGGGGGGGTAAATGAGCAGTTCTTC
.	TRBJ2-2	TRBV27	TRBD1	CASSLLQGGTGELFF	TGTGCCAGCAGTTTATTACAGGGGGGCACCGGGGAGCTGTTTTTT
.	TRBJ2-7	TRBV5-4	.	CASSLGQSYEQYF	TGTGCCAGCAGCTTGGGGCAGAGCTACGAGCAGTACTTC
.	TRBJ2-1	TRBV6-5	.	CASTWGEGGVEQFF	TGTGCCAGCACCTGGGGTGAGGGGGGGGTTGAGCAGTTCTTC
.	TRBJ2-2	TRBV7-9	.	CASSSGYTGELFF	TGTGCCAGCAGCTCGGGTTACACCGGGGAGCTGTTTTTT
.	TRBJ2-2	TRBV9	.	CASSVAGRWLGDTGELFF	TGTGCCAGCAGCGTAGCCGGGAGATGGCTAGGGGACACCGGGGAGCTGTTTTTT
.	TRBJ2-7	TRBV6-5	TRBD1	CASQGTGGYEQYF	TGTGCCAGCCAGGGGACAGGGGGCTACGAGCAGTACTTC
.	TRBJ1-2	TRBV29-1	.	CSVEDGGHYGYTF	TGCAGCGTTGAAGATGGGGGCCATTATGGCTACACCTTC
.	TRBJ2-1	TRBV15	.	CATSRDLGALGQFF	TGTGCCACCAGCAGAGATCTTGGGGCCCTAGGGCAGTTCTTC
.	TRBJ2-3	TRBV29-1	.	CSAYTDGTRITDTQYF	TGCAGCGCCTATACCGACGGGACACGGATTACAGATACGCAGTATTTT
.	TRBJ2-7	TRBV5-6	.	CASSLGLGVNEQYF	TGTGCCAGCAGCTTGGGTCTGGGGGTGAACGAGCAGTACTTC
.	TRBJ2-7	TRBV30	TRBD2	CALQGLAVYEQYF	TGTGCCCTTCAGGGACTAGCGGTTTACGAGCAGTACTTC
.	TRBJ1-6	TRBV27	.	CASSLGVRSPLHF	TGTGCCAGCAGTTTAGGGGTAAGGTCACCCCTCCACTTT
.	TRBJ2-7	TRBV29-1	.	CSVADGIYEQYF	TGCAGCGTTGCCGACGGGATTTACGAGCAGTACTTC
.	TRBJ1-1	TRBV5-4	.	CASSLSTGNTEAFF	TGTGCCAGCAGCTTGTCTACAGGAAACACTGAAGCTTTCTTT
.	TRBJ2-7	TRBV28	.	CASRAGQTLYEQYF	TGTGCCAGCAGGGCGGGACAGACCCTCTACGAGCAGTACTTC
.	TRBJ1-5	TRBV7-6	TRBD1	CASSPSTGGRSNQPQHF	TGTGCCAGCAGCCCATCGACAGGGGGTAGAAGCAATCAGCCCCAGCATTTT
once	TRBJ2-7	TRBV27	TRBD1	CASSLSPGTGSYEQYF	TGTGCCAGCAGTCTAAGTCCCGGGACAGGGTCCTACGAGCAGTACTTC
.	TRBJ2-1	TRBV27	.	CATGRSSYNEQFF	TGTGCCACCGGGCGCAGCTCCTACAATGAGCAGTTCTTC
.	TRBJ1-2	TRBV30	.	CAWSVKAGQIEPNYGYTF	TGTGCCTGGAGTGTAAAGGCGGGGCAGATTGAACCTAACTATGGCTACACCTTC
.	TRBJ2-7	TRBV27	.	CASSLNRNYEQYF	TGTGCCAGCAGTCTGAACCGAAATTACGAGCAGTACTTC
.	TRBJ2-2	TRBV15	.	CATSRAEGVGTGELFF	TGTGCCACCAGCAGAGCGGAGGGAGTTGGTACCGGGGAGCTGTTTTTT
once	TRBJ2-3	TRBV4-1	TRBD2	CASRTSGSVDTQYF	TGCGCCAGTAGGACTAGCGGGAGTGTTGATACGCAGTATTTT
.	TRBJ1-5	TRBV19	TRBD1	CASSIGGTGTNQPQHF	TGTGCCAGTAGTATAGGGGGGACAGGGACCAATCAGCCCCAGCATTTT
once	TRBJ2-7	TRBV27	TRBD2	CASRIAGESYEQYF	TGTGCCAGCAGGATAGCGGGGGAGTCCTACGAGCAGTACTTC
.	TRBJ2-5	TRBV6-5	.	CASSYEAGGETQYF	TGTGCCAGCAGTTACGAAGCGGGTGGGGAGACCCAGTACTTC
.	TRBJ2-3	TRBV5-1	.	CASSLRGQGTDTQYF	TGCGCCAGCAGCTTGAGAGGGCAGGGCACAGATACGCAGTATTTT
.	TRBJ1-6	TRBV7-9	.	CASSLESGVYNSPLHF	TGTGCCAGCAGCTTAGAATCGGGGGTCTATAATTCACCCCTCCACTTT